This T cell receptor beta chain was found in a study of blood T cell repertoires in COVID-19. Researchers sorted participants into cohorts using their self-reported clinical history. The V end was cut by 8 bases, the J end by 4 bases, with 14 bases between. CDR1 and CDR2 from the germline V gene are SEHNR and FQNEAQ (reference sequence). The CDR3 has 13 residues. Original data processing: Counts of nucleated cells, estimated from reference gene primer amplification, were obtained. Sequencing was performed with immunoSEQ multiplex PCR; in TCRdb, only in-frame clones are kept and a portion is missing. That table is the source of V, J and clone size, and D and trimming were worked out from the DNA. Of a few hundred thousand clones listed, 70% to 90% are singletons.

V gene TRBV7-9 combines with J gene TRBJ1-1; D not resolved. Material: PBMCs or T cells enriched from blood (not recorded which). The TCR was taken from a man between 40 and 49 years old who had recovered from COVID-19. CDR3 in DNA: TGTGCCAGCGGGAAGAGGGTGGGCACTGAAGCTTTCTTT. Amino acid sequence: CASGKRVGTEAFF.